These 30 T cell receptor beta chains originate from one sample sequenced in a study of CD8+ T cells in alopecia areata. Extracted RNA was reverse transcribed, and the resulting cDNA served as sequencing template. Produced via immunoSEQ multiplex PCR; TCRdb's table is partial and in-frame only. The sample consists of fewer than 200,000 clones, 50% to 75% of them appearing once. The starting material was CD4+ T cells sorted from blood, obtained at week 0. The receptors were gathered from a human donor with alopecia areata.

The chain links TRBV4-1 to TRBJ1-2; D is unresolved. CDR1 MGHRA and CDR2 YSYEKL come from the germline V gene. Trimming left V 8 bases short and J 4 bases short, with 14 bases between. The length of the CDR3 is 13 residues. The CDR3 region is CASGPGGIYGYTF. CDR3 coding DNA: TGCGCCAGCGGACCCGGAGGGATCTATGGCTACACCTTC.

J is TRBJ1-1 and V is TRBV10-2, with D possibly being TRBD1 (6 bases). CDR3 length equals 13 residues. V was trimmed by 6 bases and J by 4 bases, leaving 12 bases between them. Germline V lookup: CDR1 WSHSY, CDR2 SAAADI. The CDR3 sequence is CASSSGGGTEAFF. DNA for the CDR3: TGCGCCAGCAGCAGTGGGGGCGGCACTGAAGCTTTCTTT.

The chain uses TRBV9 and TRBJ2-5; D unresolved. This CDR3 comprises 13 residues. Trimming stripped 2 bases from V and 0 bases from J, with 5 bases between. Germline V gene data show CDR1 as SGDLS and CDR2 as YYNGEE. The CDR3 here is CASSVRDQETQYF. CDR3 DNA sequence: TGTGCCAGCAGCGTTCGGGACCAAGAGACCCAGTACTTC.

The chain has TRBV4-1 and TRBJ2-4; D not certain. Trimming took off 0 bases at V and 10 bases at J, with 7 bases between the two ends. The length of the CDR3 is 12 residues. Germline V gene sequence: CDR1 MGHRA, CDR2 YSYEKL. The CDR3 sequence is CASSQEGSIQYF. Written as DNA, the CDR3 is TGCGCCAGCAGCCAAGAAGGATCAATTCAGTACTTC.

This clone occurred a few times. V and J are TRBV4-1 and TRBJ1-6; TRBD1 is a possible D gene (5 bases). With 4 bases removed from V and 2 bases from J, the gap between germline ends came to 9 bases. The CDR3 consists of 15 residues. Per the germline V gene, CDR1 is MGHRA and CDR2 is YSYEKL. For the CDR3, the DNA is TGCGCCAGCAGCCGTGAGGGGCCCTATAATTCACCCCTCCACTTT. This encodes CASSREGPYNSPLHF.

This chain joins TRBV29-1 and TRBJ2-5; 9 bases are shared with TRBD2. CDR1 is SQVTM, CDR2 ANQGSEA, per germline. J gave up 4 bases and V 6 bases, and 12 bases lay outside the gene matches. The CDR3 is made up of 15 amino acids. For the CDR3, the DNA is TGCAGCGTAGCGCGGGGGGGCCGCCCCCCAGAGACCCAGTACTTC. It yields the protein CSVARGGRPPETQYF.

The genes are TRBV18 and TRBJ1-4; 8 bases fit TRBD1. The germline V gene has CDR1 KGHSH and CDR2 LQKENI. Trimming cost V 3 bases and J 5 bases; bases outside gene matches: 2. This CDR3 region has 14 residues. CDR3 sequence: CASSPTGENEKLFF. The DNA of the CDR3 is TGTGCCAGCTCACCGACAGGGGAAAATGAAAAACTGTTTTTT.

The chain carries TRBV5-1 and TRBJ2-5; D is perhaps TRBD1 (7 bases). The germline V gene has CDR1 SGHRS and CDR2 YFSETQ. V lost 4 bases to trimming and J lost 2 bases, with 9 bases between them. The CDR3 has 13 amino acids. CDR3 region: CASSAGGQETQYF. CDR3 DNA: TGCGCCAGCAGCGCAGGGGGGCAAGAGACCCAGTACTTC.

The chain combines TRBV7-7 with TRBJ2-1, with D perhaps TRBD2 (6 bases). The V end was cut by 5 bases, the J end by 6 bases, with 11 bases between. This CDR3 region has 13 residues. Germline assignment: CDR1 SSHAT and CDR2 FNYEAQ (reference sequence). The CDR3 sequence: CASSRLASNEQFF. Written as DNA, the CDR3 is TGTGCCAGCAGCCGCCTAGCGTCCAATGAGCAGTTCTTC.

This CDR3 reads CASSRTSGEETQYF. In nucleotides, the CDR3 is TGTGCCAGCAGCCGCACTAGCGGGGAAGAGACCCAGTACTTC. The chain is built from TRBV14 and TRBJ2-5, with 10 bases that match TRBD2. The junction had 2 bases not matched to a gene; V was cut back by 4 bases and J by 3 bases. Germline CDR1 SGHDN, CDR2 FVKESK. This CDR3 comprises 14 residues. Supplemented by reference TRBV14 and TRBJ2-5, the full variable domain reads EAGVTQFPSHSVIEKGQTVTLRCDPISGHDNLYWYRRVMGKEIKFLLHFVKESKQDESGMPNNRFLAERTGGTYSTLKVQPAELEDSGVYFCASSRTSGEETQYFGPGTRLLVL.

The rearrangement links TRBV30 to TRBJ1-2; D uncertain. CDR3 length: 11 amino acids. The germline V and J ends were trimmed by 4 bases and 8 bases, with 11 bases remaining between them. CDR1 GTSNPN and CDR2 SVGIG come from the germline V gene (reference sequence). The CDR3 reads CAWKRVEGYTF. The CDR3 DNA reads as TGTGCCTGGAAGAGGGTAGAAGGCTACACCTTC.

The rearrangement joins TRBV4-2 to TRBJ1-4, with a possible D match to TRBD1 (5 bases). V lost 0 bases and J 10 bases, leaving 18 bases between the germline ends. Germline V gene data show CDR1 as LGHNA and CDR2 as YNFKEQ. This CDR3 comprises 16 residues. CDR3 in DNA: TGTGCCAGCAGCCAAGACGTCAGTACCCACGGGGGAAAACTGTTTTTT. Its translation is CASSQDVSTHGGKLFF.

The chain combines TRBV27 with TRBJ1-6; no definite D call. This CDR3 region has 16 residues. From germline, CDR1 is MNHEY and CDR2 SMNVEV (reference sequence). V was trimmed by 0 bases and J by 13 bases, leaving 19 bases between them. The CDR3 region is CASSLSSAAPLSPLHF. The CDR3 DNA reads TGTGCCAGCAGTTTATCGTCGGCAGCGCCTTTATCTCCCCTCCACTTT.

This chain connects TRBV5-6 to TRBJ2-4; D gene unclear. Between the trimmed V and J ends, which lost 4 bases and 13 bases, there was a span of 12 bases. Germline V lookup: CDR1 SGHDT, CDR2 YYEEEE. The CDR3 totals 11 residues. This CDR3 reads CASSAGPAQYF. The CDR3 DNA sequence: TGTGCCAGCAGCGCTGGACCTGCACAGTACTTC. Looking up the rest from reference TRBV5-6 and TRBJ2-4 gives the full variable domain: DAGVTQSPTHLIKTRGQQVTLRCSPKSGHDTVSWYQQALGQGPQFIFQYYEEEERQRGNFPDRFSGHQFPNYSSELNVNALLLGDSALYLCASSAGPAQYFGAGTRLSVL.

V usage is TRBV2 and J usage is TRBJ1-2; D gene uncertain. The CDR3 runs to 14 residues. V dropped 3 bases and J dropped 7 bases, with 15 bases sitting between them. Germline values: CDR1 SNHLY, CDR2 FYNNEI. CDR3 in amino acids: CASSDGRRIGGYTF. As DNA, the CDR3 is TGTGCCAGCAGTGATGGACGGAGAATAGGTGGCTACACCTTC.

The V call is TRBV9, the J call TRBJ2-4, with 15 bases lining up with TRBD2. The ends lost 2 bases at V and 0 bases at J; junction bases unmatched: 3. The CDR3 runs to 18 residues. The germline gives CDR1 SGDLS, CDR2 YYNGEE. CDR3 DNA: TGTGCCAGCAGCGTGGGGACTAGCGGGGGGCTAGCCAAAAACATTCAGTACTTC. Amino acid sequence: CASSVGTSGGLAKNIQYF.

This clone has just a few counts. The V and J genes are TRBV6-5 and TRBJ2-7, with 7 bases aligning to TRBD1. CDR1 is MNHEY and CDR2 is SVGAGI in the germline V gene. The length of the CDR3 is 11 residues. V was pared by 6 bases and J by 9 bases, with 5 bases of the junction left unmatched. CDR3 sequence reads: CASRWGQRQYF. DNA for the CDR3: TGTGCCAGCAGGTGGGGACAGCGGCAGTACTTC.

The chain employs TRBV5-1 and TRBJ2-5; D is perhaps TRBD1 or TRBD2 (5 bases each). Trimming pared 2 bases from V and 4 bases from J, leaving 15 bases between. In germline, CDR1 is SGHRS, CDR2 YFSETQ. The CDR3 is made up of 15 amino acids. This CDR3 reads CASSLDSGTVETQYF. Here the CDR3 DNA reads TGCGCCAGCAGCTTAGACAGTGGGACGGTAGAGACCCAGTACTTC. Full variable domain (outside the CDR3, taken from reference TRBV5-1 and TRBJ2-5): KAGVTQTPRYLIKTRGQQVTLSCSPISGHRSVSWYQQTPGQGLQFLFEYFSETQRNKGNFPGRFSGRQFSNSRSEMNVSTLELGDSALYLCASSLDSGTVETQYFGPGTRLLVL.

The V and J genes are TRBV29-1 and TRBJ2-7, with D tentatively TRBD1 (7 bases). The CDR3 loop spans 17 amino acids. Trimming cost V 6 bases and J 2 bases, with 26 bases left between them. Germline lookup yields CDR1 SQVTM and CDR2 ANQGSEA. CDR3 bases: TGCAGCGTCGGAAATAGAGACAGGTCCAGGGGGGCCTACGAGCAGTACTTC. It specifies CSVGNRDRSRGAYEQYF.

This clone was seen a few times. This chain joins TRBV23-1 and TRBJ2-1; 9 positions agree with TRBD1. TRBV23-1 is assigned to the ORF class and has an uncertain function. The J segment lost 0 bases and the V segment lost 2 bases, leaving 2 bases of the junction unmatched. The CDR3 runs 16 residues. The CDR3 protein is CASSQQTGGSYNEQFF. CDR3 DNA: TGCGCCAGCAGTCAACAGACAGGGGGCTCCTACAATGAGCAGTTCTTC.

This clone was counted a few times. The chain's CDR3 is CASSVDVGQETQYF. CDR3 bases: TGTGCCAGCAGCGTAGATGTGGGGCAAGAGACCCAGTACTTC. The rearrangement uses TRBV9 and TRBJ2-5, with D uncertain. This CDR3 has 14 residues. Germline CDR1 and CDR2: SGDLS and YYNGEE. Trimming stripped 0 bases from V and 2 bases from J, with 8 bases between.

The V gene is TRBV10-3, the J gene TRBJ2-7; 11 bases align to TRBD2. Trimming at V came to 6 bases and at J to 2 bases, leaving 6 bases not matched to a gene. The CDR3 loop spans 15 amino acids. From germline, CDR1 is ENHRY and CDR2 SYGVKD. This chain's CDR3 is CAISQTSGAPYEQYF. The CDR3 region has the DNA TGTGCCATCAGCCAGACTAGCGGGGCGCCCTACGAGCAGTACTTC.

This clone was detected a few times. The chain combines TRBV7-2 with TRBJ1-5; 7 bases align to TRBD1. In germline, CDR1 is SGHTA, CDR2 FQGNSA. Unmatched junction bases numbered 5, after V lost 5 bases and J lost 4 bases. The CDR3 covers 14 residues. As DNA, the CDR3 is TGTGCCAGCAGCCCGGGACAGCGGAATCAGCCCCAGCATTTT. This sequence encodes CASSPGQRNQPQHF.

The rearrangement links TRBV18 to TRBJ1-4; D remains unclear. From germline, CDR1 is KGHSH and CDR2 LQKENI. This CDR3 has 14 amino acids. Trimming stripped 3 bases from V and 10 bases from J, with 15 bases between. Here the CDR3 reads CASSPETPVGKLFF. For the CDR3, the DNA is TGTGCCAGCTCACCCGAAACTCCCGTTGGAAAACTGTTTTTT. The entire variable domain, with the rest obtained from reference TRBV18 and TRBJ1-4, is as follows: NAGVMQNPRHLVRRRGQEARLRCSPMKGHSHVYWYRQLPEEGLKFMVYLQKENIIDESGMPKERFSAEFPKEGPSILRIQQVVRGDSAAYFCASSPETPVGKLFFGSGTQLSVL.

The gene calls are TRBV7-9 and TRBJ2-5; a possible D gene is TRBD2 (5 bases). The CDR3 spans 14 residues. Germline assignment: CDR1 SEHNR and CDR2 FQNEAQ (reference sequence). The V end was cut by 6 bases, the J end by 1 base, with 12 bases between. This chain's CDR3 is CASRARAPQETQYF. CDR3 coding DNA: TGTGCCAGCAGAGCGAGGGCCCCCCAAGAGACCCAGTACTTC.

There are a few counts of this clone. The rearrangement links TRBV29-1 to TRBJ1-4, with D unclear. Trimming removed 5 bases at V and 3 bases at J, with 7 bases between. CDR1 is SQVTM, CDR2 ANQGSEA, per germline. This CDR3 is 12 amino acids long. The CDR3 DNA follows: TGCAGCGTTTACGGGTCTAATGAAAAACTGTTTTTT. Protein sequence: CSVYGSNEKLFF.

The CDR3, as DNA: TGTGCCAGCAGCCAATCGGGGAACGGTTCCAGGCATGGCTACACCTTC. Translated: CASSQSGNGSRHGYTF. The chain joins TRBV4-2 to TRBJ1-2, with D unresolved. This CDR3 is 16 amino acids long. Trimming left V 2 bases short and J 6 bases short, with 19 bases between. Germline-derived CDR1 and CDR2 are LGHNA and YNFKEQ.

The chain links TRBV30 to TRBJ1-2, with D possibly being TRBD1 (5 bases). Germline V gene lookup returns CDR1 GTSNPN and CDR2 SVGIG (reference sequence). The CDR3 consists of 16 residues. Trimming removed 8 bases at V and 2 bases at J, with 24 bases between. DNA of the CDR3: TGTGCCGGTCGGGAGGGGAAGGGCCAAGGAAACTATGGCTACACCTTC. This codes for CAGREGKGQGNYGYTF.

This clone was observed a handful of times. The chain joins TRBV7-9 to TRBJ1-1; 8 bases match TRBD1. The CDR3 runs to 13 residues. CDR1 and CDR2 (germline): SEHNR, FQNEAQ (reference sequence). The trim removed 5 bases at V and 1 base at J, leaving 0 bases unmatched. CDR3 nucleotide sequence: TGTGCCAGCAGCGGACAGGGGAACACTGAAGCTTTCTTT. Residues: CASSGQGNTEAFF.

This clone appeared a few times. The chain is built from TRBV6-5 and TRBJ1-2; D is unclear. The CDR3 covers 14 residues. Germline-derived CDR1 and CDR2 are MNHEY and SVGAGI. The V gene lost 2 bases and the J gene lost 6 bases, with 13 bases spanning the gap. The CDR3 DNA reads TGTGCCAGCAGTTACCGACCGATTACCCATGGCTACACCTTC. This gives the protein CASSYRPITHGYTF.